The sequence of this TCR beta chain was determined in a study of OX40 agonist ivuxolimab in advanced cancers. The CDR3 sequence is 15 residues long. The protocol was immunoSEQ multiplex PCR, while the TCRdb copy is restricted to in-frame clones and leaves out a portion. The sample carries some 77,000 clones, over 85% recorded once. The rearrangement joins TRBV7-5 to TRBJ1-6; the table gives TRBD1 as D, unverified against the DNA. TRBV7-5 is a known pseudogene. The sample consisted of CD4+ or CD8+ T cells sorted from blood, taken in a trial of the OX40 agonist ivuxolimab. The sequence derives from an adult with an advanced solid tumor such as melanoma, head and neck, liver or kidney cancer. The DNA of the CDR3 is TGTGTCAGAAGCTTAAGATGGGGGCCTAATTCACCCCTCCACTTT. It yields the protein CVRSLRWGPNSPLHF.